The 5 T cell receptor beta chains below come from one sample, sequenced in a study of beta chain features in type 1 diabetes. Whole-study results and caveats: All four CD4+ subsets of Type 1 diabetes patients contained TCRB CDR3s that were moderately but significantly shorter.

Isolated RNA was reverse transcribed in full, so expressed TCRB transcripts were sequenced. The protocol was immunoSEQ multiplex PCR, while the TCRdb copy is restricted to in-frame clones and leaves out a portion. The sample comprises about 340,000 clones, approximately 13% of which are singletons, and roughly 0.015% rests with the top ten. Their target antigens are unknown. The sequencing sample was made of naive CD4+ T cells from blood. These receptors came from a woman in her late teens or twenties with type 1 diabetes.

This clone turned up a few times. The chain links TRBV18 to TRBJ2-7; TRBD1 matches 9 bases. This CDR3 spans 16 amino acids. The V and J ends lost 4 bases and 2 bases, in that order; junction bases with no gene match: 9. Germline V lookup: CDR1 KGHSH, CDR2 LQKENI. The CDR3 loop is CASSLRPGQGTYEQYF. As DNA, the CDR3 is TGTGCCAGCTCACTCCGACCGGGACAGGGAACCTACGAGCAGTACTTC.

As concerns this clone: Distinct nucleotide sequences in the sample also encode this CDR3. The chain uses TRBV7-9 and TRBJ2-6; D might be TRBD2 (6 bases). The CDR3 spans 15 residues. The germline CDR1 and CDR2 sequences are SEHNR and FQNEAQ (reference sequence). V lost 5 bases and J lost 1, with 9 bases in between. This chain's CDR3 is CASSNGGSGANVLTF. CDR3 DNA: TGTGCCAGCAGCAATGGAGGGTCTGGGGCCAACGTCCTGACTTTC.

DNA of the CDR3: TGCGCCAGCAGTTTGGACTACGCCGCCAACGAGCAGTACGTC. As protein: CASSLDYAANEQYV. The rearrangement links TRBV5-1 to TRBJ2-7; D possibly corresponds to TRBD2 (6 bases). CDR1 is SGHRS and CDR2 is YFSETQ in the germline V gene. The CDR3 has 14 residues.

This clone has a handful of counts. This sequence joins TRBV5-1 and TRBJ2-3; D gene uncertain. This CDR3 is 14 amino acids long. The V and J ends lost 3 bases and 0 bases respectively, with 8 bases between them. Germline V gene data show CDR1 as SGHRS and CDR2 as YFSETQ. The CDR3 is CASSSMTSTDTQYF. In nucleotides, the CDR3 is TGCGCCAGCAGCTCCATGACTAGCACAGATACGCAGTATTTT.

This clone was detected only a few times. The J gene is TRBJ2-1, the V gene TRBV14; D possibly corresponds to TRBD1 (5 bases). CDR3 length: 14 amino acids. The germline V and J ends were trimmed by 1 base and 6 bases, with 10 bases remaining between them. The germline V gene has CDR1 SGHDN and CDR2 FVKESK. The CDR3 sequence: CASSQGGYFNEQFF. The DNA of the CDR3 is TGTGCCAGCAGCCAAGGGGGCTACTTCAATGAGCAGTTCTTC.